This T cell receptor (beta chain) was sequenced during a study of T cell responses to AZD1222 COVID-19 vaccine. Whole-study results and caveats: Two AZD1222 administrations were followed by greater Spike-specific TCR breadth and depth. Only five or six individuals given AZD1222 were seropositive at baseline. The study found vaccine-associated CD4 TCRs spanning spike, dominant at 160-218 and 743-854.

Method: immunoSEQ multiplex PCR; TCRdb's copy keeps in-frame clones and lacks some. The sample holds about 110,000 clones, 88% seen once. The CDR3 consists of 15 residues. V lost 5 bases, J lost 4 bases, and 17 bases lay in between. Germline CDR1 MNHEY, CDR2 SMNVEV (reference sequence). This clone was observed once. Its cognate antigen is unknown. The sequencing here drew on peripheral blood, taken on day 0 of MenACWY control vaccination. This chain links TRBV27 with TRBJ1-1, with a weak D call TRBD1 (6 bases). The TCR sequence derives from an adult in good health. The CDR3 here is CASSLRTARSTEAFF. DNA for the CDR3: TGTGCCAGCAGTCTCCGGACAGCACGGAGCACTGAAGCTTTCTTT.